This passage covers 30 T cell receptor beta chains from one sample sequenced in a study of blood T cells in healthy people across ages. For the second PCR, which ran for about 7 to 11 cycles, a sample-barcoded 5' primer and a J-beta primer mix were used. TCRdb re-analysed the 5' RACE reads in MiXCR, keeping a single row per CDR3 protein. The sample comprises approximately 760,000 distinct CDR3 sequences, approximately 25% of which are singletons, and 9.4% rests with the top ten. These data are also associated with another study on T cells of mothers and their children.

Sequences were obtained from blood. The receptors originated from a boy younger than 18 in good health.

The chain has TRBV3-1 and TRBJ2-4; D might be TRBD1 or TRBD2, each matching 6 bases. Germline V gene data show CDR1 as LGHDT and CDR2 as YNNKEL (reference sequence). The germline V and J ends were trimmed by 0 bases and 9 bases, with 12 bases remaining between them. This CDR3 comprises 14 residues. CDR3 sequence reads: CASSQESGGGIQYF. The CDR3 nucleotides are TGTGCCAGCAGCCAAGAGTCAGGAGGGGGCATTCAGTACTTC. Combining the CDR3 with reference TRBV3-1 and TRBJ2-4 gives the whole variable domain DTAVSQTPKYLVTQMGNDKSIKCEQNLGHDTMYWYKQDSKKFLKIMFSYNNKELIINETVPNRFSPKSPDKAHLNLHINSLELGDSAVYFCASSQESGGGIQYFGAGTRLSVL.

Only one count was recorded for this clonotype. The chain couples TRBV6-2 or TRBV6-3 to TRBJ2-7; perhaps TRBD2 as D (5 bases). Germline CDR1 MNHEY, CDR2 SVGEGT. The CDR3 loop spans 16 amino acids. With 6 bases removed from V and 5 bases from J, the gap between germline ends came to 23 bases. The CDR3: CASSDSVGLARNEQYF. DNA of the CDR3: TGTGCCAGCAGCGATTCCGTAGGGTTAGCGAGGAACGAGCAGTACTTC.

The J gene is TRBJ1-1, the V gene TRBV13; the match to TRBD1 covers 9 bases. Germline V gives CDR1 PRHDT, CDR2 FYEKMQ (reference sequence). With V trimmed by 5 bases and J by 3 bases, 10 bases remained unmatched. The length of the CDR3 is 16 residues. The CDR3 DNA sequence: TGTGCCAGCAGCAAACGGGACAGGGCACTCGACACTGAAGCTTTCTTT. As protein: CASSKRDRALDTEAFF.

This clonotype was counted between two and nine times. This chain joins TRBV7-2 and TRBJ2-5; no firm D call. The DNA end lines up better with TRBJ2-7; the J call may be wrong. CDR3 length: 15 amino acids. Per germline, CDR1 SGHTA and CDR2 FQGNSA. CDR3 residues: CASSVYLGPSYEQYF. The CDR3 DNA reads TGTGCCAGCAGCGTATACTTAGGGCCCTCCTACGAGCAGTACTTC.

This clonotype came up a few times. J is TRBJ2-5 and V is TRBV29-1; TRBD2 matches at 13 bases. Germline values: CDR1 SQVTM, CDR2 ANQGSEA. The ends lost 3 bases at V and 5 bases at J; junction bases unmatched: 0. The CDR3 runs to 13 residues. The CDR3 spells CSVEGLAGETQYF. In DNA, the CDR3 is TGCAGCGTTGAGGGACTAGCGGGGGAGACCCAGTACTTC.

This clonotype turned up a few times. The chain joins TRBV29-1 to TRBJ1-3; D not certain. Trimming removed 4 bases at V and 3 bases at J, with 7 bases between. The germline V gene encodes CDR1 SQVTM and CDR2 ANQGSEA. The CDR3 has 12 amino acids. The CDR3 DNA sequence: TGCAGCGTTGTTACAATTGGAAACACCATATATTTT. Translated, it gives CSVVTIGNTIYF.

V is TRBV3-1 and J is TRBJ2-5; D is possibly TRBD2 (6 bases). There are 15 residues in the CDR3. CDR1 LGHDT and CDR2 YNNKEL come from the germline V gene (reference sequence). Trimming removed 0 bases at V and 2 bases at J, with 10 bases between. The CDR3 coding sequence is TGTGCCAGCAGCCAAGATGGAGGGGAGCAAGAGACCCAGTACTTC. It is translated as CASSQDGGEQETQYF.

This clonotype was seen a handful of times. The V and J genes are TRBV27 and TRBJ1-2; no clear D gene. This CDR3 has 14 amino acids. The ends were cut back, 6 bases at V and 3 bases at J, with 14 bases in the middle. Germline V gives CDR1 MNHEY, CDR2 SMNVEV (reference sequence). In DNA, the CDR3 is TGTGCCAGCAGACTCCGGGGAGTTGACTATGGCTACACCTTC. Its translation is CASRLRGVDYGYTF.

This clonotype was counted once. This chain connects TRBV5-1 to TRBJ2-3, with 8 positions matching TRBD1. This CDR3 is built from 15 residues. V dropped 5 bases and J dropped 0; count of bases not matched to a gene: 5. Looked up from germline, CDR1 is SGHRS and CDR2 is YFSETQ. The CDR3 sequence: CASRETGASTDTQYF. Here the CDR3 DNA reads TGCGCCAGCAGAGAGACAGGGGCTAGCACAGATACGCAGTATTTT.

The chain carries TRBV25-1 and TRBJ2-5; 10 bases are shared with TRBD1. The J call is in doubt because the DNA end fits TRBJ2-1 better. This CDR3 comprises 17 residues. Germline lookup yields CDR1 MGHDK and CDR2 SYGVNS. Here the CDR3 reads CASSKRQGAANYNEQFF. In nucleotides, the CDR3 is TGTGCCAGCAGTAAAAGACAGGGGGCCGCGAATTACAATGAGCAGTTCTTC.

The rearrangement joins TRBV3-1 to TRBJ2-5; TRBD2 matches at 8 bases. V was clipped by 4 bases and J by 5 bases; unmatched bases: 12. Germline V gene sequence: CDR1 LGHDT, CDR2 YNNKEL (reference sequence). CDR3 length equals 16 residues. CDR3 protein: CASSRRKASGWETQYF. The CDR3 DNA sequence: TGTGCCAGCAGCCGTCGGAAGGCTAGCGGGTGGGAGACCCAGTACTTC.

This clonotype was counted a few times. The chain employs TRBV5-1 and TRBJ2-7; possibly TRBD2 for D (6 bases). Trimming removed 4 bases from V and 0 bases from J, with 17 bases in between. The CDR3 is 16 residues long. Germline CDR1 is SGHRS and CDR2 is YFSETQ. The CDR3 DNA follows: TGCGCCAGCAGCCCACGGGATACCGGGAGCTCCTACGAGCAGTACTTC. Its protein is CASSPRDTGSSYEQYF.

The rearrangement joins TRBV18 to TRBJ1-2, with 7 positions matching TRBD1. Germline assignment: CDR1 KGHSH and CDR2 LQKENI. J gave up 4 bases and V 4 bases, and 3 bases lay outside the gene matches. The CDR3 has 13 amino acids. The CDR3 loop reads CASSQGQVYGYTF. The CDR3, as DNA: TGTGCCAGCTCACAAGGACAGGTCTATGGCTACACCTTC. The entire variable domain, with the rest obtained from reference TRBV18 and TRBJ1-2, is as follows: NAGVMQNPRHLVRRRGQEARLRCSPMKGHSHVYWYRQLPEEGLKFMVYLQKENIIDESGMPKERFSAEFPKEGPSILRIQQVVRGDSAAYFCASSQGQVYGYTFGSGTRLTVV.

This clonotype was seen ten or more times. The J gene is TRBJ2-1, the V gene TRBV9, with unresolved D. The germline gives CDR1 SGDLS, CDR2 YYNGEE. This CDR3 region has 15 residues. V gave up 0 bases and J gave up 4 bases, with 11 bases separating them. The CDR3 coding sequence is TGTGCCAGCAGCGTAGAAGAATTACCTTACAATGAGCAGTTCTTC. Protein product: CASSVEELPYNEQFF.

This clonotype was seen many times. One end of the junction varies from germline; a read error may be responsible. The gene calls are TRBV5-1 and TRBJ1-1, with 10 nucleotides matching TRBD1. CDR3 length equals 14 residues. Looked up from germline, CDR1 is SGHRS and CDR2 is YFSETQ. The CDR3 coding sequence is TGTGCCAGCAGTCCAGGACAGGGGGGCACTGAAGCTTTCTTT. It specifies CASSPGQGGTEAFF.

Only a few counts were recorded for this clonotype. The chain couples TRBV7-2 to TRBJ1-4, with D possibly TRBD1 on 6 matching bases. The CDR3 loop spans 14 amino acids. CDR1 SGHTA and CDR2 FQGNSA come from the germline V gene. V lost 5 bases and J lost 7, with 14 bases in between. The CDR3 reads CASSPFLDSEKLFF. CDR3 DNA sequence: TGTGCCAGCAGCCCTTTCCTGGACAGTGAAAAACTGTTTTTT.

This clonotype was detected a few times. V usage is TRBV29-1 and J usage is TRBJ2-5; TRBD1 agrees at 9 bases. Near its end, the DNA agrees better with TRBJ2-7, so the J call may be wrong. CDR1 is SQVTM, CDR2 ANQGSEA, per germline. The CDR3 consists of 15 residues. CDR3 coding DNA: TGCAGCGTTGAAGATTTCGGACAGGGGAAATTCGAGCAGTACTTC. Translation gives CSVEDFGQGKFEQYF.

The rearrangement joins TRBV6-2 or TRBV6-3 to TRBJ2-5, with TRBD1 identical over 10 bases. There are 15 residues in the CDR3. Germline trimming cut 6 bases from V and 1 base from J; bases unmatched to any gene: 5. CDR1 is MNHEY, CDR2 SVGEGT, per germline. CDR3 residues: CASRGQGYFQETQYF. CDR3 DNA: TGTGCCAGCAGGGGACAGGGGTATTTCCAAGAGACCCAGTACTTC.

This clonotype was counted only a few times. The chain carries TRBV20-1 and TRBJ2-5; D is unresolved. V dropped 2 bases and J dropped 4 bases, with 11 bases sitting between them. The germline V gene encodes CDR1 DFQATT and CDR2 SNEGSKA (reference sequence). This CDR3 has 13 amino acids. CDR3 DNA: TGCAGTGCTAGACCCACATCAGGAGAGACCCAGTACTTC. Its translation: CSARPTSGETQYF.

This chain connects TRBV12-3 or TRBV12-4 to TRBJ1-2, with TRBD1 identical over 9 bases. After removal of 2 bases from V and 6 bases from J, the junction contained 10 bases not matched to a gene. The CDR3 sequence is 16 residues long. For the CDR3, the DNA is TGTGCCAGCAGTTTATATAGGACAGGGGTTACGAATGGCTACACCTTC. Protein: CASSLYRTGVTNGYTF.

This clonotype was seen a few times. The CDR3 here is CASSPGRRNTDTQYF. DNA for the CDR3: TGTGCCAGCAGCCCGGGGCGGCGTAACACAGATACGCAGTATTTT. V usage is TRBV6-1 and J usage is TRBJ2-3; D possibly uses TRBD1 or TRBD2 (5 bases each). Trimming cost V 6 bases and J 2 bases, with 15 bases left between them. The CDR3 covers 15 residues. The V gene's germline CDR1 is MNHNS and CDR2 SASEGT.

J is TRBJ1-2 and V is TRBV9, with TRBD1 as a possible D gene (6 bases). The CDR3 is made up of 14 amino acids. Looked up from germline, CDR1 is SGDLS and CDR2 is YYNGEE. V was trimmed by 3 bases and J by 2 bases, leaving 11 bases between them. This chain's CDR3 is CASSGQGLNYGYTF. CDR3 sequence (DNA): TGTGCCAGCAGCGGGCAGGGGCTGAACTATGGCTACACCTTC. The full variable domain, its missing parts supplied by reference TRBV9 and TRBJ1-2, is DSGVTQTPKHLITATGQRVTLRCSPRSGDLSVYWYQQSLDQGLQFLIQYYNGEERAKGNILERFSAQQFPDLHSELNLSSLELGDSALYFCASSGQGLNYGYTFGSGTRLTVV.

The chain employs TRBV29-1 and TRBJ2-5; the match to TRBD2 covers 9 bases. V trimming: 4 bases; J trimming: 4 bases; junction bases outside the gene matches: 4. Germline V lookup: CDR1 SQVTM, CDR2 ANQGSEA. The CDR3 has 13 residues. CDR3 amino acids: CSVVEAGGETQYF. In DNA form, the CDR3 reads TGCAGCGTTGTTGAAGCGGGAGGAGAGACCCAGTACTTC.

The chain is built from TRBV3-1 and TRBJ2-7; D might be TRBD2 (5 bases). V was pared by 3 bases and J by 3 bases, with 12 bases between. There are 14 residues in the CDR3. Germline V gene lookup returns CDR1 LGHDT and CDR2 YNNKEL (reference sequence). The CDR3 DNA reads TGTGCCAGCAGCCACTTGGGCGACTACTACGAGCAGTACTTC. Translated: CASSHLGDYYEQYF.

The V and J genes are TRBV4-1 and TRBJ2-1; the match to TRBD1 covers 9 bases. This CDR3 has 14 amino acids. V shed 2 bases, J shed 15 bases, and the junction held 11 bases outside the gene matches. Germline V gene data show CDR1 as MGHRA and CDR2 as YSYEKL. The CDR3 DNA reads TGCGCCAGCAGCCAACCCGGACAGGGGAAAAACTCGTTCTTC. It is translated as CASSQPGQGKNSFF.

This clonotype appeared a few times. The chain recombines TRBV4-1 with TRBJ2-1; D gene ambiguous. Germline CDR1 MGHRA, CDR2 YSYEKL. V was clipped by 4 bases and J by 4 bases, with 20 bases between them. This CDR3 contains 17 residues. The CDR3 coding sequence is TGCGCCAGCAGCCGACGTCCTGGGCGTCTCTGGTACAATGAGCAGTTCTTC. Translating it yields CASSRRPGRLWYNEQFF.

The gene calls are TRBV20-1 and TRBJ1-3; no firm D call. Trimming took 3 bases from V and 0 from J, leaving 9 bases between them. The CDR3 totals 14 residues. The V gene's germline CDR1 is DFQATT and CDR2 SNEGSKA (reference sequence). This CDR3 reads CSASRDPSGNTIYF. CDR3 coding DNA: TGCAGTGCTAGCCGTGACCCCTCTGGAAACACCATATATTTT.

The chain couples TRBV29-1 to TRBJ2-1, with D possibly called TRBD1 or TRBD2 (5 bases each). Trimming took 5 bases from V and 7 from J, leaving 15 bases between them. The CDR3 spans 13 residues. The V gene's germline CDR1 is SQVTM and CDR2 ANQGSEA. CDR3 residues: CSVREGLANEQFF. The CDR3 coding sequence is TGCAGCGTTCGTGAGGGGCTCGCGAATGAGCAGTTCTTC.

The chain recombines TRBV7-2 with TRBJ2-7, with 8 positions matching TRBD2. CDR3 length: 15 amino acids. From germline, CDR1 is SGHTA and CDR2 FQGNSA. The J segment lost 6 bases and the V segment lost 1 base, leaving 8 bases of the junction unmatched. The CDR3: CASSLDPGLVSEQYF. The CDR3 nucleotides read TGTGCCAGCAGCTTAGATCCGGGACTAGTTAGCGAGCAGTACTTC.

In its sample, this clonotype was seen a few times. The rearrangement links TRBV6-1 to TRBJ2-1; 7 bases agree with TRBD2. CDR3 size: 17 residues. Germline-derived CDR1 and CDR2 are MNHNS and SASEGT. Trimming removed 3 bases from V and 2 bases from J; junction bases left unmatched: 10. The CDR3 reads CASSDGVASGTYNEQFF. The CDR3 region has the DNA TGTGCCAGCAGTGATGGGGTGGCTAGCGGTACCTACAATGAGCAGTTCTTC.